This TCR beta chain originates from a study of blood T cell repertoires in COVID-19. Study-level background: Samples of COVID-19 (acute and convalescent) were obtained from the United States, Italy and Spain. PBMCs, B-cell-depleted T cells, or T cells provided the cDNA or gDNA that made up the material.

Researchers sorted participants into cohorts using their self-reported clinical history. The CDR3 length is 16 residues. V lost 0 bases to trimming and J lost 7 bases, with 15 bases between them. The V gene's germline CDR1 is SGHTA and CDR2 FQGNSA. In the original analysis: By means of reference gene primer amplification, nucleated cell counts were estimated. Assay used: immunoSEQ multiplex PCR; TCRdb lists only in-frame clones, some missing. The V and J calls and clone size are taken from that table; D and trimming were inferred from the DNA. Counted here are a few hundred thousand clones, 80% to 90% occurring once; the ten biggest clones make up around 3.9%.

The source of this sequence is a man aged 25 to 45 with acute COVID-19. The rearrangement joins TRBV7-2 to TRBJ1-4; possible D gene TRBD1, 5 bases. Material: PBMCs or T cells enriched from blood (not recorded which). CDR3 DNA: TGTGCCAGCAGCTTAGCGGGGGAGGGACGGGGTGAAAAACTGTTTTTT. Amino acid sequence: CASSLAGEGRGEKLFF.